This T cell receptor (beta chain) was retrieved from a study of blood T cell repertoires in COVID-19. The age range of participants was about 18 to 89 years, with residence in about two dozen US areas. Cohorts were determined from participant-reported clinical history. V shed 6 bases and J 8 bases; nucleotides not matched to a gene: 8. From germline, CDR1 is MDHEN and CDR2 SYDVKM. The CDR3 contains 13 residues. This clone was detected only once. Original processing notes: Amplified reference gene primers provided the basis for estimating nucleated cell counts. Profiled with immunoSEQ multiplex PCR; TCRdb holds only in-frame clones, not every one. V, J and clone size are taken as reported in that table, and D and trimming were inferred from the DNA itself. The table includes about 170,000 clones, roughly 85% detected once.

This chain links TRBV28 with TRBJ1-2; 8 bases align to TRBD1. Material for sequencing was PBMCs or T cells enriched from blood (not recorded which). This clonotype originated in a woman aged 70 to 79 in a cohort exposed to, infected with or recovered from COVID-19 (not recorded which). DNA of the CDR3: TGTGCCAGCAGCTGGCAGGGGGCGGGAGGCTACACCTTC. Translated, it gives CASSWQGAGGYTF.